A single TCR beta chain is shown here with its context. Its antigen is still unknown. Base-call qualities are not available, and no considerably larger clone is one nucleotide away. This sample stems from a study of blood T cell repertoires in COVID-19 (dated by TCRdb to the early 2020s). For the wider study: Samples covering the acute and convalescent phases of COVID-19 were provided by collaborators in the United States, Italy and Spain. Where HLA class I and class II types were available, the types were taken from metadata supplied by the sample provider, not from assay-based typing. The material from the prospective study consisted of cDNA or gDNA derived from T cells, B-cell-depleted T cells, or PBMCs. Sample metadata almost always included a de-identified subject ID, COVID-19 status, age in years and sex. The repertoires were made available in a free public database intended to serve as a resource for research on the immune response to SARS-CoV-2. Deeply sampled blood TCRbeta repertoires from subjects exposed to, actively infected with, or recovered from COVID-19 were included in the dataset. Samples came from the ongoing ImmuneRACE study (first 160 participants) plus 1,254 subjects from 6 global collaborators.

The collaborating institutions used their own protocols to collect whole blood in K2EDTA tubes. Collaborator samples were shipped for TCRbeta analysis as frozen whole blood, isolated PBMCs, or DNA extracted from either sample type. TCRbeta CDR3 regions were amplified from genomic DNA using the immunoSEQ Assay, a bias-controlled multiplex PCR. The original pipeline was this. The number of nucleated cells in each sample was estimated by amplification of reference gene primers within the assay. To quantify the absolute abundance of each unique TCRbeta CDR3 rearrangement, sequence reads were collapsed and filtered. For each sample, productive Simpson clonality was calculated by taking the square root of Simpson's diversity index across productive rearrangements. Sourced from immuneACCESS, this table was stored by TCRdb with only in-frame sequences that have V and J called. A share of the clones is absent; for the studies checked, an unresolved V gene accounts for under half, and the remainder has no known explanation. The DNA was the basis for D and trimming; V, J and clone size are from that table. The table for this sample lists more than 150,000 clones; around 89% of them were counted only once. The leading ten clones occupy approximately 3% of the sample.

From cysteine to phenylalanine, the CDR3 is 13 amino acids long. Of the read, only the CDR3 DNA is kept; its 39 bases are in frame from base 1. Based on the germline V gene (reference sequence), the CDR1 and CDR2 sequences are LGHDT and YNNKEL. Trimming at the junction amounts to 3 bases on V and 6 bases on J, and the germline ends lie 8 bases apart. What the work shows at the level of the full study, not this receptor alone: How much clinical and demographic metadata was included differed by source and by participant, and the metadata was provided uncurated.

Rearrangement joined TRBV3-1 (or the pseudogene TRBV3-2) to TRBJ1-4, with an unclear D gene assignment. The specimen sequenced was peripheral blood. This receptor was identified in a man aged 55 to 70 with acute or convalescent COVID-19. In nucleotides, the sequence is TGTGCCAGCAGCCATTTCCCAGATGAAAAACTGTTTTTT. Its translation reads: CASSHFPDEKLFF.